The 23 T cell receptor beta chains reported below all come from one sample, sequenced in a study of human CD8 memory T cell subsets. The TCR beta sequencing libraries came from UMI-labeled 5' RACE. TCRdb re-called the 5' RACE reads and catalogs CDR3 proteins one per entry, DNA excluded. The sample is made up of about 11,000 distinct CDR3 sequences, and the top ten hold 8.6% of it. Material: CD8+ T cells from PBMCs. These receptors all come from a human donor in good health.

Considering frequency, this clonotype is medium-sized. V usage is TRBV27 and J usage is TRBJ2-7; the TCRdb D gene call, TRBD1, has no DNA to confirm it. This CDR3 is 14 amino acids long. Germline loops: CDR1 MNHEY, CDR2 SMNVEV (reference sequence). CDR3 sequence reads: CASSPGQGVGEQYF.

The chain has TRBV7-8 and TRBJ2-7; TCRdb reports TRBD2, a call that lacks DNA to check it against. CDR1 SGHVS and CDR2 FQNEAQ come from the germline V gene. The CDR3 loop spans 18 amino acids. The CDR3: CASSPLWGTSEGSYEQYF.

The V call is TRBV29-1, the J call TRBJ2-3. The CDR3 extends over 14 amino acids. Germline CDR1 SQVTM, CDR2 ANQGSEA. The CDR3 spells CSVVGIASTDTQYF.

In terms of frequency, this clonotype is medium-sized. V is TRBV7-2 and J is TRBJ2-7; there is no DNA to check the TCRdb D call of TRBD2. CDR3 size: 16 residues. Germline CDR1 reads SGHTA; CDR2 reads FQGNSA. CDR3 region: CASSLLTSGYSYEQYF.

The V call is TRBV2, the J call TRBJ2-7. Germline lookup yields CDR1 SNHLY and CDR2 FYNNEI. This CDR3 spans 15 amino acids. CDR3: CASSEVERGESEQYF.

This chain links TRBV5-1 with TRBJ1-1; TCRdb selects TRBD1, and the lack of DNA leaves this call unchecked. Germline CDR1 reads SGHRS; CDR2 reads YFSETQ. The CDR3 consists of 14 residues. The CDR3 sequence is CASSLGQGIAEAFF.

The chain links TRBV21-1 to TRBJ1-2; TCRdb's D gene call, TRBD1, goes unchecked for lack of DNA. TRBV21-1 is a pseudogene segment. The length of the CDR3 is 15 residues. CDR3 sequence: CASSSSRDRLTIAPF.

The chain couples TRBV9 to TRBJ1-3. Germline V gene sequence: CDR1 SGDLS, CDR2 YYNGEE. This CDR3 has 17 amino acids. CDR3 loop: CASSPSGTLSSGNTIYF.

The V call is TRBV6-6, the J call TRBJ1-3; the TCRdb D gene call, TRBD1, has no DNA to confirm it. The germline V gene has CDR1 MNHNY and CDR2 SVGAGI (reference sequence). This CDR3 has 15 amino acids. CDR3 sequence: CASSLTGLSGNTIYF.

This sequence joins TRBV28 and TRBJ1-2; TCRdb outputs TRBD1, but without DNA this stays unchecked. Looked up from germline, CDR1 is MDHEN and CDR2 is SYDVKM. The CDR3 is made up of 16 amino acids. The chain's CDR3 is CASSLQPGATVGGYTF.

The chain employs TRBV20-1 and TRBJ2-4; as DNA is missing, the TRBD2 call by TCRdb cannot be tested. Germline CDR1 reads DFQATT; CDR2 reads SNEGSKA (reference sequence). The CDR3 totals 14 residues. The CDR3 spells CSARDEVAGYIQYF.

The chain couples TRBV2 to TRBJ2-7; with no DNA, the TCRdb D assignment of TRBD1 cannot be verified. Germline V gene sequence: CDR1 SNHLY, CDR2 FYNNEI. The length of the CDR3 is 16 residues. CDR3 protein: CASSHNTDTGSYEQYF.

The gene calls are TRBV7-9 and TRBJ2-3; there is no DNA to check the TCRdb D call of TRBD1. This CDR3 region has 13 residues. The germline CDR1 and CDR2 sequences are SEHNR and FQNEAQ (reference sequence). CDR3 residues: CASTPENADTQYF.

V and J are TRBV27 and TRBJ2-1. Per germline, CDR1 MNHEY and CDR2 SMNVEV (reference sequence). CDR3 length: 14 amino acids. This CDR3 reads CASSLLASYGEQFF.

This sequence joins TRBV7-9 and TRBJ1-5; the D gene TCRdb calls, TRBD1, cannot be checked with no DNA. The CDR3 runs 15 residues. The V gene's germline CDR1 is SEHNR and CDR2 FQNEAQ (reference sequence). CDR3 amino acids: CASSLAGAVNQPQHF.

The J gene is TRBJ1-3, the V gene TRBV9. The germline gives CDR1 SGDLS, CDR2 YYNGEE. The CDR3 has 13 residues. CDR3 residues: CASSDSSGNTIYF.

The rearrangement joins TRBV2 to TRBJ2-7. The germline CDR1 and CDR2 sequences are SNHLY and FYNNEI. This CDR3 is built from 12 residues. The CDR3 spells CASSGFKYEQYF.

By frequency, this clonotype registers medium-sized. The V and J genes are TRBV20-1 and TRBJ2-3; TCRdb designates TRBD2, a call that cannot be tested without DNA. The CDR3 covers 14 residues. Germline assignment: CDR1 DFQATT and CDR2 SNEGSKA (reference sequence). The CDR3 is CSARETSGGAAQYF.

By frequency, this clonotype registers medium-sized. The chain links TRBV28 to TRBJ2-1; TCRdb names TRBD2, which stays unverified in the absence of DNA. The CDR3 has 14 amino acids. Per germline, CDR1 MDHEN and CDR2 SYDVKM. CDR3 region: CATLAGEAPNEQFF.

The V call is TRBV27, the J call TRBJ2-1; the D call of TRBD1 rests on TCRdb alone, since no DNA is present to check it. Germline loops: CDR1 MNHEY, CDR2 SMNVEV (reference sequence). CDR3 length: 14 residues. Here the CDR3 reads CASSLGQGHNEQFF.

The chain couples TRBV4-3 to TRBJ2-1; as DNA is missing, the TRBD1 call by TCRdb cannot be tested. The germline V gene encodes CDR1 LGHNA and CDR2 YSLEER. The CDR3 runs to 15 residues. The CDR3 reads CASSTGQATYNEQFF.

The V and J genes are TRBV9 and TRBJ2-7; the D call of TRBD2 rests on TCRdb alone, since no DNA is present to check it. Per the germline V gene, CDR1 is SGDLS and CDR2 is YYNGEE. The length of the CDR3 is 18 residues. CDR3 sequence: CASSALLRERGDPCEQYF.

The CDR3 reads CSARTGNSGNTIYF. V and J are TRBV29-1 and TRBJ1-3. The CDR3 has 14 residues. Germline assignment: CDR1 SQVTM and CDR2 ANQGSEA.